The 22 T cell receptor beta chains given below trace back to one sample, sequenced in a study of blood T cell repertoires in COVID-19. Assay: immunoSEQ multiplex PCR; the TCRdb copy retains only in-frame clones and omits some. Seen here are approximately 470,000 clones, roughly 87% observed once, and the top ten hold about 0.75%. Sequenced input: PBMCs or T cells enriched from blood (not recorded which). The receptors shown here come from a woman aged 18-29 years who had recovered from COVID-19.

The V gene is TRBV6-2 or TRBV6-3, the J gene TRBJ1-2; D not certain. The V and J ends lost 2 bases and 6 bases respectively, with 16 bases between them. There are 15 residues in the CDR3. Germline V gives CDR1 MNHEY, CDR2 SVGEGT. CDR3 sequence: CASSYGISGLNGYTF. The DNA of the CDR3 is TGTGCCAGCAGTTACGGTATTTCAGGATTAAATGGCTACACCTTC.

Only one count was recorded for this clone. The J gene is TRBJ1-5, the V gene TRBV10-3; 9 nucleotides align to TRBD1. Germline CDR1 is ENHRY and CDR2 is SYGVKD. This CDR3 region has 14 residues. With 6 bases clipped from V and 6 bases from J, the junction kept 6 bases outside the gene matches. In DNA, the CDR3 is TGTGCCATCAGCATACAGGGGGCGGGTCAGCCCCAGCATTTT. This translates into CAISIQGAGQPQHF.

The chain recombines TRBV28 with TRBJ1-5, with 8 bases matching TRBD1. Germline CDR1 and CDR2: MDHEN and SYDVKM. J gave up 7 bases and V 7 bases, and 12 bases lay outside the gene matches. CDR3 size: 15 residues. CDR3 coding DNA: TGTGCCAGCAAACGGGGCTTGGACAGGGAACAGCCCCAGCATTTT. It translates to CASKRGLDREQPQHF.

This clone showed up just a few times. The chain recombines TRBV4-1 with TRBJ2-7, with TRBD1 matching over 7 bases. Germline assignment: CDR1 MGHRA and CDR2 YSYEKL. V was clipped by 1 base and J by 3 bases; unmatched bases: 9. The CDR3 extends over 16 amino acids. The CDR3 region is CASSQGSLGTVYEQYF. CDR3 bases: TGCGCCAGCAGCCAAGGCTCGCTCGGGACAGTCTACGAGCAGTACTTC.

V usage is TRBV18 and J usage is TRBJ1-4; perhaps TRBD1 as D (5 bases). The V end lost 2 bases, the J end lost 3 bases, and 10 bases lay between the germline ends. CDR3 length: 15 residues. Germline loops: CDR1 KGHSH, CDR2 LQKENI. CDR3: CASSPFRVPNEKLFF. The CDR3 coding sequence is TGTGCCAGCTCACCATTCAGGGTTCCTAATGAAAAACTGTTTTTT.

The V gene is TRBV7-3, the J gene TRBJ1-2; D is unresolved. The germline gives CDR1 SGHTA, CDR2 FQGTGA. V shed 8 bases and J shed 6 bases, with 16 bases lying between them. The CDR3 totals 13 residues. CDR3 DNA sequence: TGTGCCAGCCGACCACGGGGAGGCAATGGCTACACCTTC. Amino acids: CASRPRGGNGYTF.

The rearrangement joins TRBV4-1 to TRBJ2-3, with 9 nucleotides matching TRBD2. Germline CDR1 MGHRA, CDR2 YSYEKL. This CDR3 region has 16 residues. V gave up 0 bases and J gave up 6 bases; unmatched junction bases: 7. CDR3 region: CASSQDAAGGADTQYF. The CDR3 bases are TGCGCCAGCAGCCAAGATGCTGCGGGGGGGGCGGATACGCAGTATTTT.

The gene calls are TRBV5-1 and TRBJ1-4, with D possibly being TRBD1 (5 bases). CDR1 SGHRS and CDR2 YFSETQ come from the germline V gene. CDR3 size: 16 residues. V lost 1 base to trimming and J lost 0 bases, with 10 bases between them. CDR3 nucleotide sequence: TGCGCCAGCAGCTTGTGGGGCTCCGCAACTAATGAAAAACTGTTTTTT. It specifies CASSLWGSATNEKLFF.

This sequence joins TRBV2 and TRBJ1-6; D gene unclear. Trimming cost V 3 bases and J 14 bases, with 8 bases left between them. The CDR3 extends over 11 amino acids. The V gene's germline CDR1 is SNHLY and CDR2 FYNNEI. Here the CDR3 DNA reads TGTGCCAGCAGTGAGGCAGTGACCCTCCACTTT. Residues: CASSEAVTLHF.

The chain is built from TRBV30 and TRBJ2-7, with D possibly being TRBD1 (6 bases). The V end lost 3 bases, the J end lost 1 base, and 10 bases lay between the germline ends. Germline V gene sequence: CDR1 GTSNPN, CDR2 SVGIG (reference sequence). The CDR3 extends over 13 amino acids. CDR3 in DNA: TGTGCCTGGAGACAGGGCCTATCCTACGAGCAGTACTTC. This encodes CAWRQGLSYEQYF.

The gene calls are TRBV27 and TRBJ1-1; 9 bases match TRBD1. CDR3 length: 15 residues. Germline assignment: CDR1 MNHEY and CDR2 SMNVEV (reference sequence). Unmatched junction bases numbered 7, after V lost 4 bases and J lost 4 bases. CDR3 sequence (DNA): TGTGCCAGCAGTTCCACAGGGGGCAGGGGCACTGAAGCTTTCTTT. Protein sequence: CASSSTGGRGTEAFF.

The sample holds one count of this clone. V usage is TRBV19 and J usage is TRBJ1-3; D is uncertain. This CDR3 is built from 13 residues. Germline V CDR1 and CDR2: LNHDA, SQIVND (reference sequence). V lost 9 bases, J lost 0 bases, and 9 bases lay in between. The CDR3 DNA is TGTGCCAGCAGGTATGACTCTGGAAACACCATATATTTT. Residues: CASRYDSGNTIYF.

This clone was seen more than once but under ten times. This rearrangement joins TRBV5-1 to TRBJ2-6; D possibly corresponds to TRBD2 (5 bases). Germline assignment: CDR1 SGHRS and CDR2 YFSETQ. Trimming took off 6 bases at V and 0 bases at J, with 16 bases between the two ends. This CDR3 has 17 amino acids. The CDR3 region is CASTPAAGYSGANVLTF. CDR3 DNA sequence: TGCGCCAGCACTCCAGCGGCAGGTTACTCTGGGGCCAACGTCCTGACTTTC. Full variable domain (remainder filled in from reference TRBV5-1 and TRBJ2-6): KAGVTQTPRYLIKTRGQQVTLSCSPISGHRSVSWYQQTPGQGLQFLFEYFSETQRNKGNFPGRFSGRQFSNSRSEMNVSTLELGDSALYLCASTPAAGYSGANVLTFGAGSRLTVL.

The chain is built from TRBV12-5 and TRBJ2-5; a possible D gene is TRBD1 (6 bases). The CDR3 totals 15 residues. The V gene lost 7 bases and the J gene lost 0 bases, with 15 bases spanning the gap. The germline V gene encodes CDR1 LGHNT and CDR2 FRNRAP. The CDR3 here is CASVADRTYQETQYF. DNA for the CDR3: TGTGCTAGTGTCGCGGACAGAACCTACCAAGAGACCCAGTACTTC.

V and J are TRBV7-9 and TRBJ1-1, with D unclear. This CDR3 spans 13 amino acids. V was cut by 3 bases and J by 2 bases, with 7 bases left in between. Germline V gene data show CDR1 as SEHNR and CDR2 as FQNEAQ (reference sequence). This CDR3 is CASSFRRNTEAFF. The CDR3 DNA follows: TGTGCCAGCAGCTTCCGGAGAAACACTGAAGCTTTCTTT.

The chain carries TRBV6-5 and TRBJ1-2, with TRBD1 as a possible D gene (6 bases). Germline loops: CDR1 MNHEY, CDR2 SVGAGI. Between the trimmed V and J ends, which lost 7 bases and 6 bases, there was a span of 12 bases. This CDR3 region has 12 residues. CDR3 sequence (DNA): TGTGCCAGCACTCGGGGGGCGAATGGCTACACCTTC. This codes for CASTRGANGYTF.

The rearrangement joins TRBV11-2 to TRBJ1-5, with a weak D call TRBD1 (5 bases). The ends were cut back, 2 bases at V and 0 bases at J, with 8 bases in the middle. The CDR3 loop spans 15 amino acids. Germline V gives CDR1 SGHAT, CDR2 FQNNGV. The CDR3 nucleotides read TGTGCCAGCAGCTTACAGGGCGGTAGCAATCAGCCCCAGCATTTT. Amino acids: CASSLQGGSNQPQHF.

In this sample, this clone turned up many times. J is TRBJ1-1 and V is TRBV12-3 or TRBV12-4; 7 bases align to TRBD1. The junction had 1 base not matched to a gene; V was cut back by 2 bases and J by 4 bases. This CDR3 is built from 13 residues. CDR3 bases: TGTGCCAGCAGTTTATACAGGGGCACTGAAGCTTTCTTT. Its protein is CASSLYRGTEAFF.

The gene calls are TRBV7-2 and TRBJ1-3, with D possibly matching TRBD1 (5 bases). Germline V lookup: CDR1 SGHTA, CDR2 FQGNSA. The CDR3 is 16 amino acids. V lost 0 bases and J 0 bases, leaving 9 bases between the germline ends. Written as DNA, the CDR3 is TGTGCCAGCAGCTTAGCGACCCAGGGCTCTGGAAACACCATATATTTT. As protein: CASSLATQGSGNTIYF.

This clone is a singleton in its sample. J is TRBJ1-1 and V is TRBV11-2, with D possibly being TRBD1 (6 bases). This CDR3 has 14 residues. Per the germline V gene, CDR1 is SGHAT and CDR2 is FQNNGV. The V end lost 5 bases, the J end lost 5 bases, and 15 bases lay between the germline ends. The CDR3 nucleotides read TGTGCCAGCAGCCTCCCCACGACAGGTACTGAAGCTTTCTTT. This encodes CASSLPTTGTEAFF.

The chain employs TRBV5-8 and TRBJ1-1; D might be TRBD1 (5 bases). CDR1 is SGHTS and CDR2 is YDEGEE in the germline V gene. Trimming left V 5 bases short and J 0 bases short, with 11 bases between. The CDR3 loop spans 14 amino acids. The CDR3 DNA follows: TGTGCCAGCAGAACGGACATTTTGAACACTGAAGCTTTCTTT. It is translated as CASRTDILNTEAFF.

V usage is TRBV5-5 and J usage is TRBJ1-2; TRBD1 agrees at 7 bases. Germline CDR1 is SGHKS and CDR2 is YYEKEE (reference sequence). The CDR3 has 13 residues. V gave up 4 bases and J gave up 7 bases; unmatched junction bases: 7. The CDR3 region has the DNA TGTGCCAGCAGCCCCCCGGACAGGCCTGGCTACACCTTC. Its protein is CASSPPDRPGYTF.